The T cell receptor beta chain described here comes from a study of T cell repertoires in cytomegalovirus infection. Turning to the study itself: CMV epitopes that were recently identified and HLA-C-restricted were used alongside well-studied HLA-B-restricted ones. Study-wide results and caveats: The response measured ex vivo was dominated by TCR beta clonotypes (HLA-C-restricted and CMV-specific). Public TCR beta family frequency separated CMV-and-HLA carriers, including in an independent cohort.

On this clonotype itself: What it binds is unknown.

From germline, CDR1 is MNHNY and CDR2 SVGAGI (reference sequence). V lost 7 bases and J 7 bases, leaving 17 bases between the germline ends. This CDR3 contains 14 residues. Using its own MiXCR run on the reads, TCRdb lists one record per CDR3 protein. The sample carries 250,000 to 400,000 distinct CDR3 sequences, 20% to 30% recorded once. The chain uses TRBV6-6 and TRBJ1-5; a weak D match, TRBD1 (6 bases). Here the sequenced sample was cultured PBMCs, taken from culture after CMV antigen stimulation. The receptor was derived from a human donor in good health (CMV status not recorded). Some clones in this sample may be carry-over from other donors' samples. The CDR3, as DNA: TGTGCCAGCACAAGGGGGGGACCGGGGCAGCCCCAGCATTTT. This codes for CASTRGGPGQPQHF.